This TCR beta chain emerged from a study of T-cell memory formation after mild COVID-19. Background on the study: The TCR clusters were mostly specific to one donor.

For this clonotype: Antigen: not known.

J gave up 4 bases and V 2 bases, and 2 bases lay outside the gene matches. This CDR3 region has 13 residues. CDR1 is DFQATT and CDR2 is SNEGSKA in the germline V gene (reference sequence). From the 5' RACE reads, TCRdb called clonotypes with MiXCR, one entry per CDR3 protein. The data show 580,000 or so distinct CDR3 sequences, with 17% seen just once and about 8.6% held by the top ten. Study outcomes and limitations: For contracting clones, CD4+ ones sat mainly in CM and EM, CD8+ in EMRA. Detection of some responders pre-infection suggested pre-existing cross-reactive memory T cells participated.

The sample taken for sequencing was PBMCs or a T cell subset sorted from them (not recorded which). This receptor was taken from an adult woman who had mild COVID-19 (a few samples of this study predate the infection). Cell type and time point are not known. The chain combines TRBV20-1 with TRBJ1-1, with 9 bases that match TRBD1. The DNA for the CDR3 is TGCAGTGCTAGACGACAGGGGGGCACTGAAGCTTTCTTT. Protein product: CSARRQGGTEAFF.